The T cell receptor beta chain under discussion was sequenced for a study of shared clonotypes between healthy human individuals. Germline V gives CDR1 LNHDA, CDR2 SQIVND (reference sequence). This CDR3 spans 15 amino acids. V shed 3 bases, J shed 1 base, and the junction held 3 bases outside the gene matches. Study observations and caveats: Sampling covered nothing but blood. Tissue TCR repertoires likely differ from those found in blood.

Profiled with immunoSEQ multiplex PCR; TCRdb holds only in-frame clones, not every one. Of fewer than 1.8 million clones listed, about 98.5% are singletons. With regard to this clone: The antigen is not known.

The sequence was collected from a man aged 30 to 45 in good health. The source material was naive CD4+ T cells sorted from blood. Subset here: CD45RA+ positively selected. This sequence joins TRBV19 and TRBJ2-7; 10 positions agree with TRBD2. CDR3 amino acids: CASSMVSGRSYEQYF. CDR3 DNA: TGTGCCAGTAGTATGGTTAGCGGGAGGTCCTACGAGCAGTACTTC.